These 9 T cell receptor beta chains share one sample of origin, sequenced in a study of cytomegalovirus exposure and HLA in healthy donors. Produced via immunoSEQ multiplex PCR; TCRdb's table is partial and in-frame only. This repertoire shows under 200,000 clones, roughly 89% found once; its top ten account for about 9.3%. The sequencing input was PBMCs. The origin of the receptors is a woman aged 18-29 years in good health and CMV-seropositive.

The genes are TRBV5-4 and TRBJ2-7; 14 bases agree with TRBD2. This CDR3 has 15 residues. Per the germline V gene, CDR1 is SGHNT and CDR2 is YYREEE (reference sequence). V shed 3 bases, J shed 3 bases, and the junction held 2 bases outside the gene matches. Written as DNA, the CDR3 is TGTGCCAGCAGCTCCGGGACTAGCGGGAGCTACGAGCAGTACTTC. It encodes CASSSGTSGSYEQYF. Looking up the rest from reference TRBV5-4 and TRBJ2-7 gives the full variable domain: ETGVTQSPTHLIKTRGQQVTLRCSSQSGHNTVSWYQQALGQGPQFIFQYYREEENGRGNFPPRFSGLQFPNYSSELNVNALELDDSALYLCASSSGTSGSYEQYFGPGTRLTVT.

V and J are TRBV6-4 and TRBJ2-1; D uncertain. The CDR3 spans 14 residues. CDR1 is MRHNA, CDR2 SNTAGT, per germline. V lost 2 bases, J lost 9 bases, and 14 bases lay in between. The CDR3 region has the DNA TGTGCCAGCAGTGACGAAGTCGGGTTTGGTGAGCAGTTCTTC. Translating gives CASSDEVGFGEQFF.

This chain links TRBV5-1 with TRBJ2-5, with D possibly being TRBD2 (5 bases). V shed 4 bases and J shed 1 base, with 17 bases lying between them. The CDR3 extends over 16 amino acids. Germline CDR1 and CDR2: SGHRS and YFSETQ. CDR3 coding DNA: TGCGCCAGCAGCCTGGATTTCACGGGGATCCAAGAGACCCAGTACTTC. This codes for CASSLDFTGIQETQYF.

The V and J genes are TRBV5-4 and TRBJ2-1; 11 nucleotides agree with TRBD2. CDR1 is SGHNT and CDR2 is YYREEE in the germline V gene (reference sequence). The length of the CDR3 is 15 residues. V was pared by 4 bases and J by 6 bases, with 6 bases of the junction left unmatched. The DNA of the CDR3 is TGTGCCAGCAGCCCCGTAGCGGGAGGGGCCAATGAGCAGTTCTTC. Encoded protein: CASSPVAGGANEQFF.

The chain uses TRBV29-1 and TRBJ1-2; 7 bases map to TRBD1. V was clipped by 1 base and J by 4 bases; unmatched bases: 15. The germline CDR1 and CDR2 sequences are SQVTM and ANQGSEA. The CDR3 runs 17 residues. The CDR3 DNA reads as TGCAGCGTTGAAGTGGGCCACCGGGACAGCTTTATCTATGGCTACACCTTC. Its protein is CSVEVGHRDSFIYGYTF.

This clone showed up just once. This chain links TRBV27 with TRBJ1-3, with 12 bases lining up with TRBD1. CDR1 is MNHEY, CDR2 SMNVEV, per germline (reference sequence). The CDR3 runs to 16 residues. Trimming at V came to 4 bases and at J to 0 bases, leaving 1 base not matched to a gene. The CDR3 here is CASSSGQGASGNTIYF. In DNA form, the CDR3 reads TGTGCCAGCAGTTCGGGACAGGGGGCCTCTGGAAACACCATATATTTT.

The rearrangement uses TRBV25-1 and TRBJ1-1; unclear D gene. Germline lookup yields CDR1 MGHDK and CDR2 SYGVNS. The CDR3 covers 12 residues. V lost 8 bases to trimming and J lost 0 bases, with 7 bases between them. The CDR3 loop reads CASRHMNTEAFF. The DNA for the CDR3 is TGTGCCAGCCGACACATGAACACTGAAGCTTTCTTT.

J is TRBJ2-6 and V is TRBV4-2; D unresolved. This CDR3 is 17 amino acids long. Germline V gene data show CDR1 as LGHNA and CDR2 as YNFKEQ. V gave up 0 bases and J gave up 1 base, with 10 bases separating them. The CDR3 sequence is CASSQDRGRSGANVLTF. The CDR3 DNA reads as TGTGCCAGCAGCCAAGATCGCGGTCGATCTGGGGCCAACGTCCTGACTTTC.

This clone was observed a single time. The chain recombines TRBV11-3 with TRBJ2-7, with TRBD2 matching 9 bases. Germline CDR1 is SGHNT and CDR2 is YENEEA. The V gene end was trimmed by 5 bases and the J gene end by 1 base; junction bases not matched to a gene: 6. CDR3 length: 15 residues. The CDR3 region has the DNA TGTGCCAGCAGCAACTCCCTAGCGGGATCCTACGAGCAGTACTTC. It translates to CASSNSLAGSYEQYF.